This TCR beta chain was captured by sequencing in a study of blood T cell repertoires in COVID-19. Study summary: Some COVID-19 samples were acute and others convalescent; all came from the United States, Italy and Spain.

Sequencing used immunoSEQ multiplex PCR; TCRdb keeps in-frame clones, though not all of them. The sample has a few hundred thousand clones, around 87% seen once. Material: peripheral blood. The TCR originated in a human donor in a cohort sampled during active COVID-19.

DNA for the CDR3: TGTGCCAGCAGCCTTACTAGACCGGCCTACGAGCAGTACTTC. This translates into CASSLTRPAYEQYF. The rearrangement joins TRBV6-5 to TRBJ2-7; perhaps TRBD2 as D (5 bases). In germline, CDR1 is MNHEY, CDR2 SVGAGI. This CDR3 has 14 residues. The ends were cut back, 6 bases at V and 2 bases at J, with 14 bases in the middle.